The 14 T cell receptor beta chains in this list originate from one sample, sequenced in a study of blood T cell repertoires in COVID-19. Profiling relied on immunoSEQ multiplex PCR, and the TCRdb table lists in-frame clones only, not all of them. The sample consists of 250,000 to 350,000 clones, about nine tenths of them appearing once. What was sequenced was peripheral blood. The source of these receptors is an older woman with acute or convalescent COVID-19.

The CDR3 sequence: CASSLTSTNPEQYF. The CDR3 DNA is TGTGCCAGCAGTTTGACTAGCACGAACCCCGAGCAGTACTTC. The V gene is TRBV28, the J gene TRBJ2-7; 7 bases match TRBD2. The V gene's germline CDR1 is MDHEN and CDR2 SYDVKM. Trimming cost V 3 bases and J 6 bases; bases outside gene matches: 8. CDR3 size: 14 residues.

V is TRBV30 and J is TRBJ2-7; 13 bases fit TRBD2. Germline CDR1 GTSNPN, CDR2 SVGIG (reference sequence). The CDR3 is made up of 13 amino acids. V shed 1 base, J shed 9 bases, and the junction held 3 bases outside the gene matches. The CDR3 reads CAWSEGLAGPQYF. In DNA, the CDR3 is TGTGCCTGGAGTGAGGGACTAGCGGGACCGCAGTACTTC.

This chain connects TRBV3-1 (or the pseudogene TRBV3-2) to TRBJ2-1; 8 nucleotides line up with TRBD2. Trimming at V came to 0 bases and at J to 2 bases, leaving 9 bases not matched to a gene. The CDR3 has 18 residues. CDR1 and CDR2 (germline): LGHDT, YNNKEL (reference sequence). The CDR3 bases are TGTGCCAGCAGCCAAGACCGCGTAGCGGGGAAAGCCTACAATGAGCAGTTCTTC. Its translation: CASSQDRVAGKAYNEQFF.

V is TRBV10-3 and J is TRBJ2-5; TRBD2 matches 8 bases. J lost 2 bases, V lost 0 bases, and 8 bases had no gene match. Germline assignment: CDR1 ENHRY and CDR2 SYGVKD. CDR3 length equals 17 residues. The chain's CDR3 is CAISESTGGPFQETQYF. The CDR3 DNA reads TGTGCCATCAGTGAGTCTACGGGGGGGCCGTTTCAAGAGACCCAGTACTTC.

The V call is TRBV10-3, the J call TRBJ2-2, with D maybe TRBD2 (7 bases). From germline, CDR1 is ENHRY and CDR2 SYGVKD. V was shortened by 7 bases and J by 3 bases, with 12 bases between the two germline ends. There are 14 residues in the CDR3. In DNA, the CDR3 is TGTGCCATCACCGGGGGGCGCGACACCGGGGAGCTGTTTTTT. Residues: CAITGGRDTGELFF.

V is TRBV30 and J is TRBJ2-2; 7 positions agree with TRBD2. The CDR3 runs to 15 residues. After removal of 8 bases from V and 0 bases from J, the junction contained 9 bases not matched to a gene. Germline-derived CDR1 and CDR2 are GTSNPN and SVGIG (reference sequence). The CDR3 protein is CAPLNRGANTGELFF. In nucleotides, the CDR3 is TGTGCCCCACTAAACCGGGGGGCGAACACCGGGGAGCTGTTTTTT.

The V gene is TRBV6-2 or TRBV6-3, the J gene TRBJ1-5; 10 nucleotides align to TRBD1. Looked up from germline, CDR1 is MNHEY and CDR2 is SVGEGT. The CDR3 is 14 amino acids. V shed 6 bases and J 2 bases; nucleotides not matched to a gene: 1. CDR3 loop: CASSGTGGNQPQHF. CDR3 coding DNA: TGTGCCAGCAGCGGGACAGGGGGCAATCAGCCCCAGCATTTT.

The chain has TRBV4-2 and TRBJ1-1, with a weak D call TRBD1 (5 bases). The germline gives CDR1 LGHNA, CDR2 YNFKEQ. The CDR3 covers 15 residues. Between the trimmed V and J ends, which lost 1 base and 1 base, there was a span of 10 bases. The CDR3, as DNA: TGTGCCAGCAGCCAAGTTACGGGGGAGAACACTGAAGCTTTCTTT. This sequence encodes CASSQVTGENTEAFF.

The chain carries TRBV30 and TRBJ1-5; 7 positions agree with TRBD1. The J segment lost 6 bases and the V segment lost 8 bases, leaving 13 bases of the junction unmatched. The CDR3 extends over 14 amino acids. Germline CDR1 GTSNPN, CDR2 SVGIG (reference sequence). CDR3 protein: CALSTGDLSQPQHF. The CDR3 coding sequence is TGTGCCCTTTCTACAGGGGACCTCAGTCAGCCCCAGCATTTT.

The CDR3 loop reads CASSSGLAGEATQYF. The DNA for the CDR3 is TGCGCCAGCAGCTCGGGACTAGCGGGAGAGGCGACCCAGTACTTC. This chain uses TRBV5-1 with TRBJ2-5, with 14 nucleotides matching TRBD2. Germline CDR1 reads SGHRS; CDR2 reads YFSETQ. The CDR3 is 15 residues long. Trimming took 3 bases from V and 7 from J; bases not matched to a gene: 5.

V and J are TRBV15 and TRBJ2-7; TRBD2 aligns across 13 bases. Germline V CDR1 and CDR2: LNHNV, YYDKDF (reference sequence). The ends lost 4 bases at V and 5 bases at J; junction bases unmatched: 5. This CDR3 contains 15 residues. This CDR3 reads CATSKGLAGVDEQYF. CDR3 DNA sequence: TGTGCCACCAGCAAAGGACTAGCGGGGGTTGACGAGCAGTACTTC.

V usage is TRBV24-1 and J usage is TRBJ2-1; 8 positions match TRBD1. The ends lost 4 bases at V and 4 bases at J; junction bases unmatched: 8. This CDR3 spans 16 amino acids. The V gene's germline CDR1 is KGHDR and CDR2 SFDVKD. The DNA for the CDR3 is TGTGCCACCAGTGACCCTGACAGGGGCGATTACAATGAGCAGTTCTTC. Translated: CATSDPDRGDYNEQFF.

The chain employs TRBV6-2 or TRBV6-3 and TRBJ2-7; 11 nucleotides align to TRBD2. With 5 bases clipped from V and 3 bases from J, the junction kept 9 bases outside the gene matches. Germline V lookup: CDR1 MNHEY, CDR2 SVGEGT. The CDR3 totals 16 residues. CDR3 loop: CASSPRLAGWDYEQYF. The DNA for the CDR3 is TGTGCCAGCAGTCCAAGACTAGCGGGATGGGACTACGAGCAGTACTTC.

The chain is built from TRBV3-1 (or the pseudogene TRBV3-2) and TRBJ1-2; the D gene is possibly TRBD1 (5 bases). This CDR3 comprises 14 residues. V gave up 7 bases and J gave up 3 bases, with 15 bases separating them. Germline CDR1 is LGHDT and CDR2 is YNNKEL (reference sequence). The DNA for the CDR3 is TGTGCCAGCACCCCTGACAGATCCTACTATGGCTACACCTTC. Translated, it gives CASTPDRSYYGYTF.